The 20 T cell receptor beta chains below come from one sample, sequenced in a study of blood T cell repertoires in COVID-19 (dated by TCRdb to the early 2020s). The library was prepared using the immunoSEQ multiplex PCR assay. Entries here come from immuneACCESS through TCRdb and include only in-frame sequences with V and J called. Some clones fail to appear in such tables; in the studies checked, an unresolved V gene covers under half of the shortfall, and the cause of the remainder is unknown. For this sample there are 350,000 to 400,000 clones; about 89% appear just once. About 2.9% of the sample is in the top ten clones. The sequenced sample consisted of peripheral blood. The source is a woman aged 30 to 39 with COVID-19, enrolled during active disease.

The chain recombines TRBV10-1 with TRBJ1-1; tentative D call: TRBD1 (5 bases). The V end was cut by 0 bases, the J end by 4 bases, with 12 bases between. CDR1 WNHNN and CDR2 SYGVQD come from the germline V gene (reference sequence). This CDR3 contains 15 residues. CDR3: CASSESIAGVTEAFF. CDR3 nucleotide sequence: TGCGCCAGCAGTGAGTCGATAGCGGGGGTCACTGAAGCTTTCTTT.

The V and J genes are TRBV12-3 or TRBV12-4 and TRBJ2-5; 8 bases agree with TRBD2. J gave up 5 bases and V 5 bases, and 4 bases lay outside the gene matches. The CDR3 has 13 residues. CDR3 residues: CASSTGGGETQYF. As DNA, the CDR3 is TGTGCCAGCAGTACGGGAGGGGGGGAGACCCAGTACTTC.

This sequence joins TRBV4-3 and TRBJ1-2; 7 bases map to TRBD1. Germline assignment: CDR1 LGHNA and CDR2 YSLEER. With V trimmed by 6 bases and J by 4 bases, 5 bases remained unmatched. This CDR3 spans 13 amino acids. The CDR3 region has the DNA TGCGCCAGCAGTTTCACAGGGGCCTATGGCTACACCTTC. Translation gives CASSFTGAYGYTF.

CDR3 coding DNA: TGTGCCACCAGTGGTTCTAGCTCAATTCCCTCCTACAATGAGCAGTTCTTC. Its protein is CATSGSSSIPSYNEQFF. V gene TRBV24-1 combines with J gene TRBJ2-1, with D possibly being TRBD2 (5 bases). Germline CDR1 and CDR2: KGHDR and SFDVKD. CDR3 size: 17 residues. The V end was cut by 5 bases, the J end by 0 bases, with 16 bases between.

V gene TRBV12-3 or TRBV12-4 combines with J gene TRBJ2-7; tentative D call: TRBD1 (5 bases). CDR3 length: 12 residues. V lost 2 bases and J lost 4, with 6 bases in between. CDR3 sequence (DNA): TGTGCCAGCAGTTTAAACAGGTACGAGCAGTACGTC. This encodes CASSLNRYEQYV.

The chain couples TRBV7-9 to TRBJ1-3; D is uncertain. Germline CDR1 and CDR2: SEHNR and FQNEAQ (reference sequence). The V end lost 4 bases, the J end lost 2 bases, and 6 bases lay between the germline ends. The CDR3 consists of 13 residues. The CDR3 DNA sequence: TGTGCCAGCAGCTCCATTCCTGGAAACACCATATATTTT. Amino acids: CASSSIPGNTIYF.

Regarding this clone: Its ends do not fully match the called genes, so a read error is possible. The chain is built from TRBV12-5 and TRBJ1-2; tentatively, D is TRBD1 (5 bases). The germline gives CDR1 LGHNT, CDR2 FRNRAP. This CDR3 is 11 amino acids long. The CDR3 loop is CASGTDLIDRF. Written as DNA, the CDR3 is TGTGCTAGTGGTACGGACCTCATAGACAGATTC.

This chain connects TRBV4-1 to TRBJ2-1; 10 positions match TRBD2. Germline V lookup: CDR1 MGHRA, CDR2 YSYEKL. Trimming at V came to 1 base and at J to 10 bases, leaving 10 bases not matched to a gene. The CDR3 has 16 amino acids. The CDR3 loop is CASSQAERGGTMEQFF. In DNA, the CDR3 is TGCGCCAGCAGCCAAGCTGAGCGGGGGGGCACGATGGAGCAGTTCTTC.

This chain joins TRBV4-3 and TRBJ2-1; D might be TRBD1 (6 bases). V was shortened by 0 bases and J by 0 bases, with 6 bases between the two germline ends. The CDR3 is 15 amino acids. The germline V gene has CDR1 LGHNA and CDR2 YSLEER. The CDR3 DNA follows: TGCGCCAGCAGCCAAGAGGGGGCCTCCTACAATGAGCAGTTCTTC. Translated, it gives CASSQEGASYNEQFF.

This clone was counted a single time. The chain employs TRBV18 and TRBJ2-1; 7 nucleotides align to TRBD1. The V and J ends lost 4 bases and 4 bases, in that order; junction bases with no gene match: 7. Germline V gives CDR1 KGHSH, CDR2 LQKENI. The CDR3 is 15 amino acids. CDR3 sequence (DNA): TGTGCCAGCTCACTAACAGGGGTTGGGTACAATGAGCAGTTCTTC. It specifies CASSLTGVGYNEQFF.

The DNA for the CDR3 is TGTGCCGCCCGGACTAGCGGGGGCAGCACAGATACGCAGTATTTT. Amino acid sequence: CAARTSGGSTDTQYF. This chain uses TRBV10-3 with TRBJ2-3; 13 nucleotides match TRBD2. The CDR3 is 15 amino acids. J lost 0 bases, V lost 11 bases, and 5 bases had no gene match. Germline CDR1 is ENHRY and CDR2 is SYGVKD.

This chain connects TRBV18 to TRBJ2-3; TRBD2 is a possible D gene (5 bases). V dropped 2 bases and J dropped 5 bases, with 17 bases sitting between them. The germline V gene encodes CDR1 KGHSH and CDR2 LQKENI. CDR3 length: 16 residues. The CDR3: CASSPTGNRVLDTQYF. The CDR3 DNA follows: TGTGCCAGCTCACCAACCGGGAACCGCGTTCTAGATACGCAGTATTTT.

This clone was picked up one time. The chain recombines TRBV11-2 with TRBJ2-7; maybe TRBD1 (5 bases). Germline CDR1 reads SGHAT; CDR2 reads FQNNGV. The CDR3 sequence is 13 residues long. V lost 3 bases to trimming and J lost 5 bases, with 11 bases between them. The CDR3 sequence: CASSLIGVHEQYF. The CDR3 nucleotides are TGTGCCAGCAGCTTGATAGGGGTCCACGAGCAGTACTTC.

This clone was observed a single time. This chain joins TRBV10-1 and TRBJ2-2; weak D call: TRBD2 (6 bases). Between the trimmed V and J ends, which lost 9 bases and 0 bases, there was a span of 11 bases. CDR1 is WNHNN and CDR2 is SYGVQD in the germline V gene (reference sequence). There are 14 residues in the CDR3. The CDR3 region has the DNA TGCGCCAGTCAGGGCGGGACGAACACCGGGGAGCTGTTTTTT. Its translation is CASQGGTNTGELFF.

The chain links TRBV19 to TRBJ1-5, with D perhaps TRBD1 (5 bases). V was shortened by 2 bases and J by 6 bases, with 20 bases between the two germline ends. This CDR3 contains 17 residues. Germline loops: CDR1 LNHDA, CDR2 SQIVND (reference sequence). CDR3: CASSITPPERGGQPQHF. The CDR3 DNA reads TGTGCCAGTAGTATAACGCCCCCCGAAAGGGGAGGTCAGCCCCAGCATTTT.

V usage is TRBV11-3 and J usage is TRBJ1-1; D not certain. Trimming removed 0 bases at V and 0 bases at J, with 5 bases between. The CDR3 length is 14 residues. Germline V gives CDR1 SGHNT, CDR2 YENEEA. CDR3: CASSLDSMNTEAFF. The CDR3 DNA follows: TGTGCCAGCAGCTTAGACTCTATGAACACTGAAGCTTTCTTT.

The V and J genes are TRBV7-6 and TRBJ2-3, with D uncertain. Trimming pared 0 bases from V and 3 bases from J, leaving 13 bases between. Germline V gene data show CDR1 as SGHVS and CDR2 as FNYEAQ. The CDR3 totals 16 residues. CDR3 sequence reads: CASSLANRYLTDTQYF. CDR3 nucleotides: TGTGCCAGCAGCTTAGCTAACCGGTACCTTACAGATACGCAGTATTTT.

This chain joins TRBV6-6 and TRBJ2-3; 7 bases agree with TRBD1. The trim removed 6 bases at V and 1 base at J, leaving 4 bases unmatched. Germline loops: CDR1 MNHNY, CDR2 SVGAGI (reference sequence). The CDR3 loop spans 14 amino acids. The chain's CDR3 is CASRGQTRTDTQYF. CDR3 sequence (DNA): TGTGCCAGCAGGGGACAGACGCGCACAGATACGCAGTATTTT.

The genes are TRBV2 and TRBJ1-5; unclear D gene. Trimming removed 1 base from V and 6 bases from J, with 13 bases in between. The germline V gene encodes CDR1 SNHLY and CDR2 FYNNEI. The CDR3 runs to 15 residues. The CDR3 bases are TGTGCCAGCAGTGAAGGTATAGCCAGTCTTCAGCCCCAGCATTTT. It translates to CASSEGIASLQPQHF.

The CDR3, as DNA: TGTGCCAGCAGACACCGCCCGGGACTAGCGGCAGATACGCAGTATTTT. Translated: CASRHRPGLAADTQYF. The chain carries TRBV7-2 and TRBJ2-3, with TRBD2 matching 11 bases. The CDR3 loop spans 16 amino acids. Trimming removed 6 bases from V and 4 bases from J; junction bases left unmatched: 9. Germline V gene sequence: CDR1 SGHTA, CDR2 FQGNSA.